This is a list of T cell receptor beta chains from one sample in a study of T cell repertoires in cytomegalovirus infection. TCRdb fed the reads into MiXCR, producing one record per CDR3 protein. The data contain 300,000 to 400,000 distinct CDR3 sequences, less than 20% of them singletons. The sample taken for sequencing was PBMCs. These receptors were collected from a human donor in good health (CMV status not recorded). Some clones in this sample may be carry-over from other donors' samples. The CDR3 runs from the conserved cysteine through the conserved F or W. Fields, in order: J gene, V gene, D gene, clone size, CDR3 DNA, CDR3 protein. A D gene is named only where the DNA matches it firmly. Clone size is given for some rows only: seen once, a few or many times, or a class if the clone is expanded.

TRBJ1-3 | TRBV12-3/TRBV12-4 | TRBD1 | many | TGTGCCAGCAGTTTGACAGGGCACGGAAACACCATATATTTT | CASSLTGHGNTIYF
TRBJ2-3 | TRBV20-1 | NA | NA | TGCAGTGCTAGAGATTCAGTTACCACAGATACGCAGTATTTT | CSARDSVTTDTQYF
TRBJ1-2 | TRBV2 | NA | few | TGTGCCAGCAGTGAAACAGGCGATGGCTACACCTTC | CASSETGDGYTF
TRBJ2-5 | TRBV10-3 | NA | few | TGTGCCATCAGTGATGGCGGACAAGAGACCCAGTACTTC | CAISDGGQETQYF
TRBJ2-1 | TRBV6-9 | NA | many | TGTGCCAGCCTCCGGGACGGCGAATTCAATGAGCAGTTCTTC | CASLRDGEFNEQFF
TRBJ2-7 | TRBV6-5 | NA | NA | TGTGCCAGCAGTTACAGCGACATAACCTACGAGCAGTACTTC | CASSYSDITYEQYF
TRBJ2-2 | TRBV7-6 | NA | many | TGTGCCAGCAGCTTAGTAAATCACGCAGGGTCGGACACCGGGGAGCTGTTTTTT | CASSLVNHAGSDTGELFF
TRBJ1-2 | TRBV18 | NA | many | TGTGCCAGCTCACCCTTGGACAATCATGGCTACACCTTC | CASSPLDNHGYTF
TRBJ1-6 | TRBV5-1 | TRBD1 | many | TGCGCCAGCAAACAGGGGTCAGATTCACCCCTCCACTTT | CASKQGSDSPLHF
TRBJ2-7 | TRBV6-1 | TRBD2 | NA | TGTGCCAGCAGTGAAAGCGGGGGGGCCCTAGGCGAGCAGTACTTC | CASSESGGALGEQYF
TRBJ1-3 | TRBV6-5 | NA | many | TGTGCCAGCATGAGGGCCCCTGGAAACACCATATATTTT | CASMRAPGNTIYF
TRBJ2-7 | TRBV7-2 | NA | NA | TGTGCCAGCAGCTTAGTAGGAGGCGGTGGTTCCTACGAGCAGTACTTC | CASSLVGGGGSYEQYF
TRBJ1-2 | TRBV7-8 | NA | many | TGTGCCAGCAGCTTAATACTGGTTCCTCGGGGTGGCTACACCTTC | CASSLILVPRGGYTF
TRBJ2-2 | TRBV7-4 | TRBD2 | NA | TGTGCCAGCAGCCCCCCCGCGGGAGAGGGCGGGGAGCTGTTTTTT | CASSPPAGEGGELFF
TRBJ2-5 | TRBV15 | TRBD2 | few | TGTGCCACCAGCAGTCCCGGACTAGCGGAAGAGACCCAGTACTTC | CATSSPGLAEETQYF
TRBJ1-2 | TRBV28 | TRBD1 | NA | TGTGCCAGCAGTTTTGGGCGTTGGGACAGAAACTATGGCTACACCTTC | CASSFGRWDRNYGYTF
TRBJ2-3 | TRBV12-3/TRBV12-4 | TRBD2 | few | TGTGCCAGCAGTTTAACGGGGGGAAGCACAGATACGCAGTATTTT | CASSLTGGSTDTQYF
TRBJ1-6 | TRBV2 | NA | few | TGTGCCAGCACTCCGTCGGCTCTTAATTATTCACCCCTCCACTTT | CASTPSALNYSPLHF
TRBJ2-7 | TRBV7-2 | TRBD1 | many | TGTGCCAGCAGCCTGCGGACAGGGGACTACGAGCAGTACTTC | CASSLRTGDYEQYF
TRBJ2-1 | TRBV6-2/TRBV6-3 | NA | few | TGTGCCAGCAGTCTCCGGAGCTATGAGCAGTTCTTC | CASSLRSYEQFF
TRBJ2-4 | TRBV7-6 | NA | many | TGTGCCAGCAGCTTAGAGGGGTCCCTTTCGGACATTCAGTACTTC | CASSLEGSLSDIQYF
TRBJ2-7 | TRBV6-1 | TRBD2 | many | TGTGCCAGCAGTCGCAGGGAGGGAGGCACCTACGAGCAGTACTTC | CASSRREGGTYEQYF
TRBJ1-5 | TRBV6-2/TRBV6-3 | TRBD1 | NA | TGTGCCAGCAGCCGGGGACAGAACAATCAGCCCCAGCATTTT | CASSRGQNNQPQHF
TRBJ2-3 | TRBV19 | NA | NA | TGTGCCAGTAGGTTTGGAACGGGAGAATGGGACACAGATACGCAGTATTTT | CASRFGTGEWDTDTQYF
TRBJ2-5 | TRBV6-6 | NA | NA | TGTGCCAGCAGTTACTTTGGAGAGACCCAGTACTTC | CASSYFGETQYF
TRBJ1-5 | TRBV4-2 | TRBD1 | few | TGTGCCAGCAGCCGGGACAGGGGGACCTATCAGCCCCAGCATTTT | CASSRDRGTYQPQHF
TRBJ1-1 | TRBV15 | NA | NA | TGTGCCACCAGCAGAGCGCCGCGGCCCCACAGCAACACTGAAGCTTTCTTT | CATSRAPRPHSNTEAFF
TRBJ2-5 | TRBV18 | TRBD2 | few | TGTGCCAGCTCACCTAGCGGGGGAGAGAAAAAGACCCAGTACTTC | CASSPSGGEKKTQYF
TRBJ2-1 | TRBV7-9 | NA | many | TGTGCCAGCAATAGGGCGGTGGCAAACAATGAGCAGTTCTTC | CASNRAVANNEQFF
TRBJ1-2 | TRBV10-3 | TRBD1 | many | TGTGCCATCAGTGGTGTTGCAACGGGACAGGGTTACGGCTACACCTTC | CAISGVATGQGYGYTF
TRBJ2-5 | TRBV23-1 | TRBD1 | NA | TGCGCCAGCAGTCAATCAAGGGGACAGGGTGGTGAGACCCAGTACTTC | CASSQSRGQGGETQYF
TRBJ1-3 | TRBV7-2 | NA | many | TGTGCCAGCAGCTCCCACGGGAGCCAAAACACCATATATTTT | CASSSHGSQNTIYF
TRBJ2-3 | TRBV6-1 | NA | NA | TGTGCCAGCAGTCGCGCCAGGGCAGATACGCAGTATTTT | CASSRARADTQYF
TRBJ1-5 | TRBV28 | NA | few | TGTGCCAGCAACCGAGATAATCAGCCCCAGCATTTT | CASNRDNQPQHF
TRBJ2-5 | TRBV7-9 | TRBD1 | NA | TGTGCCAGCAGCGAAAAAGGGACAGTTCTACAAGAGACCCAGTACTTC | CASSEKGTVLQETQYF
TRBJ2-7 | TRBV7-8 | NA | many | TGTGCCAGCCAAGACACATCGGGCTTCCAGGACGAGCAGTACTTC | CASQDTSGFQDEQYF
TRBJ2-7 | TRBV6-8 | NA | NA | TGTGCCAGCCGCCGGGTTGCGGGTGAGTTGCAGTACTTC | CASRRVAGELQYF
TRBJ2-1 | TRBV7-6 | NA | many | TGTGCCAGCAGTTCTTTGGGTAGCGGAGCATACAATGAGCAGTTCTTC | CASSSLGSGAYNEQFF
TRBJ2-2 | TRBV6-1 | TRBD2 | NA | TGTGCCAGCAGCTACGGGAGGTACACCGGGGAGCTGTTTTTT | CASSYGRYTGELFF